The clone carrying this T cell receptor beta chain has a single count. Germline and junction disagree at one end, which may indicate a read error. TCRbeta libraries were built with three rounds of nested PCR, modified from ARM-PCR. TCRdb reprocessed the multiplex PCR reads with MiXCR, giving one entry per CDR3 protein. The table includes 110,000 or so distinct CDR3 sequences, roughly 74% detected once. This sample was included in a study of tumor and adjacent non-tumor tissue in lung cancer. This sample's RNA came from whole unsorted tissue. Germline loops: CDR1 SGHAT, CDR2 FQNNGV. The CDR3 has 19 residues.

This TCR came from a woman aged 55-75 years with non-small cell lung cancer. J is TRBJ2-1 and V is TRBV11-2, with D perhaps TRBD1 (6 bases). Material: lung tumor tissue. The DNA for the CDR3 is TGTGCCTGCAGCTTAGAGCTGGGCGGATGGGGGCAGGGTGACGATGAGCAGTTCTTC. Translation gives CACSLELGGWGQGDDEQFF. The whole variable domain, remainder taken from reference TRBV11-2 and TRBJ2-1, is EAGVAQSPRYKIIEKRQSVAFWCNPISGHATLYWYQQILGQGPKLLIQFQNNGVVDDSQLPKDRFSAERLKGVDSTLKIQPAKLEDSAVYLCACSLELGGWGQGDDEQFFGPGTRLTVL.